This T cell receptor (beta chain) was sequenced for a study of OX40 agonist ivuxolimab in advanced cancers. About the research overall: Patients enrolled in dose escalation were diagnosed with hepatocellular carcinoma, melanoma, renal cell or head and neck cancer.

The method was immunoSEQ multiplex PCR; TCRdb's version includes in-frame clones alone and lacks a portion of them. The sample carries 60,000 or so clones, 85% to 95% recorded once. The CDR3 extends over 16 amino acids. Per germline, CDR1 MGHRA and CDR2 YSYEKL. Deletions cut 2 bases from V and 7 bases from J, with 17 bases between. This rearrangement joins TRBV4-1 to TRBJ2-2, with TRBD2 as a possible D gene (5 bases). The receptor was isolated from an adult with an advanced solid tumor such as melanoma, head and neck, liver or kidney cancer. The sample in question was CD4+ or CD8+ T cells sorted from blood, obtained in a trial of the OX40 agonist ivuxolimab. In nucleotides, the CDR3 is TGCGCCAGCAGCCAAATGCCGGGGAACGGTGGCGGGGAGCTGTTTTTT. This gives the protein CASSQMPGNGGGELFF.